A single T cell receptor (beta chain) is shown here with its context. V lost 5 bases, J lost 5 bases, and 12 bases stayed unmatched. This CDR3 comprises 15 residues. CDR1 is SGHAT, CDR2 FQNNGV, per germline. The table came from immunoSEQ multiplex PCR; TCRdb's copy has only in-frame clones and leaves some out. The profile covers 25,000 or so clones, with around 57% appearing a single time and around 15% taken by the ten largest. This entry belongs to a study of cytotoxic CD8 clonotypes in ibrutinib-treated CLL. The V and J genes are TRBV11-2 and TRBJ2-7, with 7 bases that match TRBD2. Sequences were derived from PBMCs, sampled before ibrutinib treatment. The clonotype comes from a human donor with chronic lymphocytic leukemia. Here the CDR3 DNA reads TGTGCCAGCAGCCGATCGGGGGGTCTTGGGCACGAGCAGTACTTC. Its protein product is CASSRSGGLGHEQYF.